A selection of T cell receptor beta chains follows, all from one sample in a study of CD8+CD57+ T cells in acquired aplastic anemia. TCRdb itself ran the reads through MiXCR, one entry per CDR3 protein. The sample lists about 240,000 distinct CDR3 sequences, more than 40% occurring once. Sample: sorted CD4+, CD8+, or CD8+CD57+ T cells (not recorded which) from PBMCs. All receptors come from a human donor with aplastic anemia. CDR3s leave out the opening cysteine and the closing phenylalanine or tryptophan. The D gene is left open where the match is weak.

D,V,length,CDR3
NA,TRBV9,13,ASSVEGQPNYGYT
TRBD1,TRBV6-2/TRBV6-3,13,ASKQGTWNTGELF
NA,TRBV5-1,12,ASSLDPGRGEAF
TRBD1,TRBV27,12,ASSRTGNTYEQY
NA,TRBV5-1,10,ASSWDIGGYT
NA,TRBV19,13,ASSMSVQGHYGYT
NA,TRBV7-9,13,ASSPAEAGPNTQY
TRBD1,TRBV6-2/TRBV6-3,13,ASSYGTGYNSPLH
NA,TRBV15,11,ATSIKGPVPQH
TRBD1,TRBV25-1,12,ASSRDRGPTEAF
NA,TRBV2,12,ASSRSGFGYEQY
NA,TRBV5-1,12,ASSLQGGQETQY
TRBD1,TRBV12-3/TRBV12-4,14,ASRILTGTGKTEAF
TRBD1,TRBV20-1,16,SARGRTGGLTYQETQY
NA,TRBV2,11,ASSEALRGAQY